Listed below are T cell receptor beta chains from one sample, sequenced in a study of tumor-infiltrating lymphocytes in primary liver carcinoma. TCRdb fed the multiplex PCR reads into MiXCR, producing one record per CDR3 protein. The data show 40,000 to 55,000 distinct CDR3 sequences, with 70% to 80% seen just once and around 24% held by the top ten. Input material: liver tumor tissue from sampling region 5. The receptors were gathered from a man between 35 and 55 years old with primary liver carcinoma and hepatitis B virus infection. Both conserved end residues are part of each CDR3. A D gene is named only where the DNA matches it firmly. Clone size, where shown, is once, few, many, or a class for clones that have expanded.

TRBJ2-6	-	-	TRBV6-1	TGTGCCAGCAGTGAACAGGGAAGGGTCCACGTCCTGACTTTC	CASSEQGRVHVLTF
TRBJ1-2	-	-	TRBV10-3	TGTGACATCAGTGAGTCATGGCAGGGCAGTGGTTACACCTTC	CDISESWQGSGYTF
TRBJ2-7	-	-	TRBV4-2	TGTGCCAGCCAAGATCGGAACGAGCAGTACTTC	CASQDRNEQYF
TRBJ2-7	-	-	TRBV19	TGTACCAGTAGTATGTCGGCGCGCTCCTACGAGCAGTACTTC	CTSSMSARSYEQYF
TRBJ1-1	-	-	TRBV7-8	TGTGTCAGCAGCTTAGCGGGGGGGAACACAGAAGCTTTCTTT	CVSSLAGGNTEAFF
TRBJ2-1	once	TRBD2	TRBV13	TGTGCCAGCAGCGGCCGGGGGGGGAGTTCCTACAATGAGCAGTTCTTC	CASSGRGGSSYNEQFF
TRBJ1-2	few	-	TRBV6-1	TGTGCCAGCAGCGAGAGCGCCGAGGGTTACGATGACTACACCTTC	CASSESAEGYDDYTF
TRBJ1-1	-	TRBD1	TRBV5-1	TGCGCCAGCAGCCCGGGGACAGATGAAGCTTTCTTT	CASSPGTDEAFF
TRBJ1-2	few	-	TRBV2	TGTGCCAGCCAATCCGGGGGCAGCAACTATGGCTACACCTTC	CASQSGGSNYGYTF
TRBJ2-1	-	-	TRBV4-3	TGCACCAGCAACCAATATCCCTACTCAGAATACAATGAGCAGTTCTTC	CTSNQYPYSEYNEQFF
TRBJ2-2	-	-	TRBV5-1	TGCGTCAGCAATTTTTACACCGGGGAGCTGCTTTTT	CVSNFYTGELLF
TRBJ2-1	few	TRBD2	TRBV7-8	TGTGCCAGCAGTTTAACCGGCGGGAGAAGATACAATGAGCAGTTCTTC	CASSLTGGRRYNEQFF
TRBJ2-3	-	-	TRBV11-1	TGTGCCAACTGTTTGCCGAGGGAGAACACAGATACGCAGTATTTT	CANCLPRENTDTQYF
TRBJ2-1	few	-	TRBV11-3	TGTGCCAGCAGCCTCCGTGGGCCTGGACTACAGTTCTTT	CASSLRGPGLQFF
TRBJ2-7	few	-	TRBV7-9	TGTGCCAGCAGCTTAGCGGTGGGGGTCCGGAAGCAGTACTTC	CASSLAVGVRKQYF
TRBJ2-7	-	TRBD2	TRBV30	TGTGCCCGGAGTCCCAGCGGGAGCAATGAGCAGTACTTC	CARSPSGSNEQYF
TRBJ2-7	-	-	TRBV11-2	TGTGCCAGCAGCTCCAACAGGAACCCTTACGAGCAGTACTTC	CASSSNRNPYEQYF
TRBJ2-1	-	TRBD2	TRBV5-3	TGTGCCACAAGCTCAATAGACTTAGCGGGCACCGAGAGAGGAAATGAGCAGTTCTTC	CATSSIDLAGTERGNEQFF
TRBJ2-5	-	TRBD1	TRBV29-1	TGCAGCGTTGATGCGGACAGGGGGCGAGCAGAGATCCAGTATTTC	CSVDADRGRAEIQYF
TRBJ1-1	-	-	TRBV5-4	TGTGCCAGCAGATCCGGGCAGGGAACTATTGAAGTTTTCTTT	CASRSGQGTIEVFF
TRBJ2-2	-	-	TRBV6-4	TGTGCCAGCAGTGACGGGCTGGGGGCCGGGGAGCTGTTTTTT	CASSDGLGAGELFF
TRBJ2-7	-	-	TRBV19	TGTGTCAGTAGTTTACCTGGGGGTTCTGGCGAGCAGTACTTC	CVSSLPGGSGEQYF
TRBJ1-1	-	-	TRBV6-5	TGTGCCAGCAGATACTCGATCTGGGTAATGAACACTGAAGCTTTCTTT	CASRYSIWVMNTEAFF
TRBJ2-7	-	TRBD2	TRBV28	TGTGCCAGCAGTTTATACCACTTTCCGGGACTAGTGGAGCACAATGAGCAGTACTTC	CASSLYHFPGLVEHNEQYF
TRBJ2-5	-	-	TRBV11-2	TGTGCCAGCGGCTTAGGGGTCGCTTTCCGACTCCAAGAGATCCAGTACTTC	CASGLGVAFRLQEIQYF